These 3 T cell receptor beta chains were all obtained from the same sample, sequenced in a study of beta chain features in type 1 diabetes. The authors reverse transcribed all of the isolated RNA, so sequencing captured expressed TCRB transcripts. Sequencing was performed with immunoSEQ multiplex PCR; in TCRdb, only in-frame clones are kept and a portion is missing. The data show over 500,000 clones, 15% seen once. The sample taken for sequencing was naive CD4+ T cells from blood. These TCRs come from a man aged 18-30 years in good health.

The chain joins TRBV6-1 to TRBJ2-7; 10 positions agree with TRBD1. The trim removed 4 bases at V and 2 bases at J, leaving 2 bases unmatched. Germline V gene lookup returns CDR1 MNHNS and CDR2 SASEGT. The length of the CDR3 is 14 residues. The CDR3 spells CASSAGQGTYEQYF. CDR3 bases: TGTGCCAGCAGTGCGGGACAGGGGACCTACGAGCAGTACTTC.

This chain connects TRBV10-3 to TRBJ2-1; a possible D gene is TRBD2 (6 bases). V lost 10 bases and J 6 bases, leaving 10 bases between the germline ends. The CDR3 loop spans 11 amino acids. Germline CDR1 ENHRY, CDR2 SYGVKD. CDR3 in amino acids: CATAGGNEQFF. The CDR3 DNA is TGTGCCACAGCGGGTGGCAATGAGCAGTTCTTC.

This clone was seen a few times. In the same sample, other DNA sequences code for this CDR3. DNA of the CDR3: TGTGCCAGCTCCCAAACAGGGGGAACTGAAGCTTTCTTT. As protein: CASSQTGGTEAFF. The rearrangement links TRBV18 to TRBJ1-1, with 8 bases aligning to TRBD1. The CDR3 spans 13 residues. Losses at the gene ends were 6 bases for V and 5 bases for J; bases not matched to a gene: 5. Germline V gene lookup returns CDR1 KGHSH and CDR2 LQKENI.